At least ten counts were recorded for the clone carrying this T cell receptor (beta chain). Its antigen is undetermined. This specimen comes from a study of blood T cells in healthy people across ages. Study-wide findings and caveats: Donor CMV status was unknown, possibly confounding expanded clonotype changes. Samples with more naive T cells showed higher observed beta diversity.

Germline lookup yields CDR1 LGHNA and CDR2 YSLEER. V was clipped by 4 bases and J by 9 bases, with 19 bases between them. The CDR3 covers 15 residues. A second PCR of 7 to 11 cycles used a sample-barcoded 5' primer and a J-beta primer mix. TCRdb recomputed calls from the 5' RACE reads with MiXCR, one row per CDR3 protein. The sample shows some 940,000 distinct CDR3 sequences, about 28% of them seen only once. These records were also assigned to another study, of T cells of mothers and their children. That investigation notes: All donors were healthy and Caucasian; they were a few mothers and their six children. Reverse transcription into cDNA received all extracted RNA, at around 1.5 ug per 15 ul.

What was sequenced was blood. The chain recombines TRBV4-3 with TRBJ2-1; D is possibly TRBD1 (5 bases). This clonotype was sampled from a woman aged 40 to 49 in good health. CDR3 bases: TGCGCCAGCAGCCGCACCCCTGGAACAGGACGTGAGCAGTTCTTC. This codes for CASSRTPGTGREQFF.